This T cell receptor (beta chain) is drawn from a study of technical replicates of blood from a few donors. V lost 3 bases and J lost 8; bases outside the gene matches: 5. The CDR3 has 13 amino acids. Looked up from germline, CDR1 is MNHNS and CDR2 is SASEGT. Measured with immunoSEQ multiplex PCR; TCRdb has only the in-frame clones, and not every one. The sample has almost 85,000 clones, 97% seen once; the top ten hold over 0.15%. The receptor comes from a human donor in good health. V usage is TRBV6-1 and J usage is TRBJ2-5; 8 bases match TRBD1. Sequencing used T cells isolated from PBMCs. CDR3 sequence: CASSDGQGYTQYF. In DNA form, the CDR3 reads TGTGCCAGCAGTGACGGACAGGGCTATACCCAGTACTTC.